This TCR beta chain emerged from a study of T cells after posttransplantation cyclophosphamide. Sequencing was performed with immunoSEQ multiplex PCR; in TCRdb, only in-frame clones are kept and a portion is missing. The data show 15,000 to 20,000 clones, none appearing only once, with approximately 0.54% held by the ten largest. Busulfan-fludarabine conditioning, marrow transplant, and cyclophosphamide on days +3 and +4 were administered. The CDR3 contains 15 residues. Trimming at V came to 5 bases and at J to 7 bases, leaving 8 bases not matched to a gene. Per germline, CDR1 MDHEN and CDR2 SYDVKM. This clone showed up many times. Its antigen is still unknown. Study-level findings and limits: Recipient CMV seropositivity and CMV reactivation strongly tracked TRB clonality. Later blood repertoires were often dominated by clones from the donor CD8+ memory compartment. Skin or GI-infiltrating T cells shared few TRB sequences with blood.

The receptor was isolated from a female patient aged 30 to 40 who received an allogeneic stem cell transplant from a related donor, was CMV-positive, and had no GVHD. Some T cells could come from the graft donor. The chain combines TRBV28 with TRBJ2-1, with 10 nucleotides matching TRBD2. The sample consisted of PBMCs, taken after allogeneic stem cell transplant with posttransplant cyclophosphamide. The CDR3 DNA reads as TGTGCCAGCAGTCCAGCGGGAGGGCTAGGAAATGAGCAGTTCTTC. Protein product: CASSPAGGLGNEQFF.